This T cell receptor (beta chain) stems from a study of blood T cell repertoires in COVID-19. Study overall: Nucleic acid was either cDNA or gDNA, and it came from T cells, B-cell-depleted T cells, or PBMCs.

Profiled with immunoSEQ multiplex PCR; TCRdb holds only in-frame clones, not every one. The sample carries 93,000 or so clones, around 90% recorded once. Germline V gene lookup returns CDR1 SGDLS and CDR2 YYNGEE. V shed 2 bases, J shed 8 bases, and the junction held 6 bases outside the gene matches. The CDR3 sequence is 13 residues long. This receptor was identified in a human donor in a cohort sampled during active COVID-19. Sequenced sample: peripheral blood. V gene TRBV9 combines with J gene TRBJ1-1, with TRBD1 matching 7 bases. The CDR3 reads CASSVAPGQEAFF. The CDR3 DNA reads TGTGCCAGCAGCGTCGCCCCGGGACAGGAAGCTTTCTTT.